This T cell receptor (beta chain) was found in a study of blood T cell repertoires in COVID-19. The wider study: The United States, Italy and Spain supplied acute and convalescent COVID-19 samples.

In the authors' workflow: From reference gene primer amplification, estimates of nucleated cell counts were derived. TCRdb keeps only in-frame clones here, not all; method: immunoSEQ multiplex PCR. Clone size and the V and J calls come from that table; the DNA yielded D and trimming. The table has approximately 140,000 clones, roughly 90% seen once. The TCR originated in a woman aged 45-65 years who had recovered from COVID-19. Sequencing was carried out using PBMCs or T cells enriched from blood (not recorded which).

CDR3 residues: CASMRKGQDGNQPQHF. The CDR3, as DNA: TGTGCCAGCATGAGAAAAGGACAGGACGGCAATCAGCCCCAGCATTTT. V usage is TRBV7-3 and J usage is TRBJ1-5; 7 bases match TRBD1. The CDR3 totals 16 residues. Germline V gene data show CDR1 as SGHTA and CDR2 as FQGTGA. The ends lost 7 bases at V and 2 bases at J; junction bases unmatched: 11.